This T cell receptor (beta chain) is from a study of shared clonotypes between healthy human individuals. Overall study findings and caveats: As a rule, naive subsets had a larger estimated richness than memory subsets.

Note on this clone: Antigen unknown.

The repertoire was sequenced with immunoSEQ multiplex PCR; TCRdb's copy has only in-frame clones and lacks some. In the table there are roughly 2 million clones, 85% to 95% of which are singletons. With 4 bases removed from V and 3 bases from J, the gap between germline ends came to 13 bases. Germline V lookup: CDR1 MNHNY, CDR2 SVGAGI (reference sequence). The CDR3 is 15 residues long. The sequence came from a man younger than 35 in good health. The V and J genes are TRBV6-6 and TRBJ1-3; TRBD1 might be the D (6 bases). The source material was naive CD4+ T cells sorted from blood. Subset indicated: CD45RA+ positively selected. The CDR3 bases are TGTGCCAGCAGTTCCCAGGGAGGGGGTGGAAACACCATATATTTT. Its translation is CASSSQGGGGNTIYF.